The rows below give T cell receptor beta chains drawn from one sample of a study of shared clonotypes between healthy human individuals. Sequencing was performed with immunoSEQ multiplex PCR; in TCRdb, only in-frame clones are kept and a portion is missing. The sample contains nearly 1 million clones, roughly 72% of which appear only once. The sample taken for sequencing was memory CD4+ T cells sorted from blood. These receptors originate from a man aged 18 to 35 in good health. CDR3s include the opening cysteine and the closing phenylalanine or tryptophan. D genes are given only for firm matches. Part of the rows lack a size; the others show once, few, many or a class for expanded clones.

j_call clone_size v_call d_call cdr3_nt cdr3_aa
TRBJ2-1 . TRBV30 . TGTGCCTGGAGTGTAGACGAGCTGCAGTTCTTC CAWSVDELQFF
TRBJ2-7 . TRBV6-5 TRBD1 TGTGCCAGCAGTCGAAGGGGGCAACTCCGGGACGAGCAGTACTTC CASSRRGQLRDEQYF
TRBJ2-1 few TRBV30 . TGTGCCTGGAGTGTACTAGATAGCGGTGTCAATGAGCAGTTCTTC CAWSVLDSGVNEQFF
TRBJ2-5 . TRBV6-1 TRBD2 TGTGCCAGCAGTGTAACTAGCGACCGGATCCAAGAGACCCAGTACTTC CASSVTSDRIQETQYF
TRBJ2-7 . TRBV10-1 . TGCGCCAGCAGTGTGGGCTACGAGCAGTACTTC CASSVGYEQYF
TRBJ2-7 . TRBV2 TRBD2 TGTGCCAGCAGCGGGACTAGCGGGAGGGCTTTCTCCGAGCAGTACTTC CASSGTSGRAFSEQYF
TRBJ2-1 . TRBV4-2 TRBD2 TGTGCCAGCAGCCAAGGGACTAGCGGGGGAGAGGGTGAGCAGTTCTTC CASSQGTSGGEGEQFF
TRBJ1-4 . TRBV9 TRBD1 TGTGCCAGCAGCCCAAGACAGGGGATAGGGGGAAAACATGAAAAACTGTTTTTT CASSPRQGIGGKHEKLFF
TRBJ2-1 . TRBV7-9 . TGTGCCAGCAGCTTTAATCTAAGAGAGCAGTTCTTC CASSFNLREQFF
TRBJ1-2 . TRBV5-5 . TGTGCCAGCAGCTTGGGCACAGGGAATGACGGGAACTATGGCTACACCTTC CASSLGTGNDGNYGYTF
TRBJ2-5 . TRBV5-6 TRBD1 TGTGCCAGCAGCTCAACAGGGGGGTCGGAGACCCAGTACTTC CASSSTGGSETQYF
TRBJ2-2 . TRBV5-1 TRBD2 TGCGCCAGCCTTGGGGGGGCGAACACCGGGGAGCTGTTTTTT CASLGGANTGELFF
TRBJ1-1 . TRBV9 . TGTGCCAGCAGCGTAGGACAGGTTGACACTGAAGCTTTCTTT CASSVGQVDTEAFF
TRBJ1-2 . TRBV6-1 . TGTGCCAGCAACGACAGCCCGGGCTACTATGGCTACACCTTC CASNDSPGYYGYTF
TRBJ2-3 . TRBV7-9 TRBD2 TGTGCCACCACTAGCGGGGGGGCCAGTTCGGAAACAGATACGCAGTATTTT CATTSGGASSETDTQYF
TRBJ2-6 . TRBV2 . TGTGCCAGCAGGGACCTCTTTGGGTCTGGGGCCAACGTCCTGACTTTC CASRDLFGSGANVLTF
TRBJ1-1 . TRBV18 . TGTGCCAGCCCCATGCGGGGTCAAAGGAGCACTGAAGCTTTCTTT CASPMRGQRSTEAFF
TRBJ1-1 . TRBV5-1 . TGCGCCAGCAGCTTCGGTCCAGACACTGAAGCTTTCTTT CASSFGPDTEAFF
TRBJ2-4 few TRBV5-1 . TGCGCCAGCAGCTTGAATACTGGCGGGATAGCCAAAAACATTCAGTACTTC CASSLNTGGIAKNIQYF
TRBJ1-6 . TRBV6-6 . TGTGCCAGCACCCAGACAGGAGGTGGCAATTCACCCCTCCACTTT CASTQTGGGNSPLHF
TRBJ1-6 . TRBV5-1 TRBD1 TGCGCCAGCAGCTCTCCGGGACAGGGGGGTTCACCCCTCCACTTT CASSSPGQGGSPLHF
TRBJ1-5 . TRBV29-1 . TGCAGGGTTAAGGTGAGAGAGAATCAGCCCCAGCATTTT CRVKVRENQPQHF
TRBJ2-3 many TRBV7-3 . TGTGCCAGCAGCTTAGGGCGGGGCCCCACAGATACGCAGTATTTT CASSLGRGPTDTQYF
TRBJ1-2 . TRBV18 TRBD1 TGTGCCAGCTCACCACCCACAGGGGCGGTAGATGGCTACACCTTC CASSPPTGAVDGYTF
TRBJ1-2 . TRBV2 . TGTGCCAGCAGTGAAGAGAGCTATGGCTACACCTTC CASSEESYGYTF
TRBJ2-7 . TRBV10-3 TRBD1 TGTGCCATCAGTGACAAGGACAGGAGTGCCTCCTACGAGCAGTACTTC CAISDKDRSASYEQYF
TRBJ1-3 once TRBV18 . TGTGCCAGCTCACGTTCGACAGGCTCTGGAAACACCATATATTTT CASSRSTGSGNTIYF
TRBJ1-6 . TRBV23-1 TRBD1 TGCGCCAGCAGTCAATCGGGCGGCTCGGACAGGCCCAATTCACCCCTCCACTTT CASSQSGGSDRPNSPLHF